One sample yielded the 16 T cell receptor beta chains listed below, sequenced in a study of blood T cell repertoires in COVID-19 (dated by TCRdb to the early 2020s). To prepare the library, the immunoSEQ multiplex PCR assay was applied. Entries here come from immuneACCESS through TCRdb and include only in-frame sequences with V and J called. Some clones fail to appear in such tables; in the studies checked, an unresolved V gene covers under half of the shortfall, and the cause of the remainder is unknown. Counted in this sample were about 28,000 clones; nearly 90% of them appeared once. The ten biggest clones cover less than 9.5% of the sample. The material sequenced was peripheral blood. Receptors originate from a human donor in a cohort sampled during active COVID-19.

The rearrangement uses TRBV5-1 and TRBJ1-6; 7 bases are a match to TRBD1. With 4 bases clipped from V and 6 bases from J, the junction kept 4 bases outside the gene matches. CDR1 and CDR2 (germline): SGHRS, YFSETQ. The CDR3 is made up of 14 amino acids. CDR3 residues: CASSPGTVNSPLHF. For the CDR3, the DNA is TGCGCCAGCAGCCCCGGGACAGTTAATTCACCCCTCCACTTT.

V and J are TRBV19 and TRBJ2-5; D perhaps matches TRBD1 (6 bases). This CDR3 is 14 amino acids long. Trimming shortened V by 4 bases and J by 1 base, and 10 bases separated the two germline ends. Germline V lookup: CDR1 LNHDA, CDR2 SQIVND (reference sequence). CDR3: CASSTTGSQETQYF. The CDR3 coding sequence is TGTGCCAGTAGTACAACAGGGAGCCAAGAGACCCAGTACTTC.

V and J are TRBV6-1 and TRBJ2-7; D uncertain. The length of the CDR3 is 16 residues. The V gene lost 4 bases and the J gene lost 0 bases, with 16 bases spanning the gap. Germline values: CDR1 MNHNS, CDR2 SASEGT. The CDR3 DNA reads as TGTGCCAGCAGTGTCGATGACACAAGAACCTCCTACGAGCAGTACTTC. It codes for CASSVDDTRTSYEQYF.

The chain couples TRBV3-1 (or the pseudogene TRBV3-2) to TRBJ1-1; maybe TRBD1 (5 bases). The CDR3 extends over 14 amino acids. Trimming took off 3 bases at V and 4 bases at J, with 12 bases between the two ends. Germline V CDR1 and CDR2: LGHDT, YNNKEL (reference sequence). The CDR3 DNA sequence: TGTGCCAGCAGCCAGCAGGGTTATACCACTGAAGCTTTCTTT. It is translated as CASSQQGYTTEAFF.

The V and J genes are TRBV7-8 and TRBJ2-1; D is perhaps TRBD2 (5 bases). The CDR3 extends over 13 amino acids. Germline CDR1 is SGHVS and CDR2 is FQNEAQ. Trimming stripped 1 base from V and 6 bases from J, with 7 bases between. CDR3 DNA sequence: TGTGCCAGCAGCTTAGGGACTGTCAATGAGCAGTTCTTC. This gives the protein CASSLGTVNEQFF.

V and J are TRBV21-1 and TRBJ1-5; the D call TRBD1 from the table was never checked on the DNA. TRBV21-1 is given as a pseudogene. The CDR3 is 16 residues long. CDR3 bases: TGTGCCAGCAGCACCCGAGGGACAGGGGACCATCAGCCCCAGCATTTT. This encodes CASSTRGTGDHQPQHF.

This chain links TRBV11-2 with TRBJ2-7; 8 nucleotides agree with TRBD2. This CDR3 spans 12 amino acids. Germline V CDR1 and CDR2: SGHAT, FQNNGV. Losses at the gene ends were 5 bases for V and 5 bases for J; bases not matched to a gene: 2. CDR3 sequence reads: CASSPGLDEQYF. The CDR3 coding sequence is TGTGCCAGCAGCCCGGGACTAGACGAGCAGTACTTC.

The CDR3 region has the DNA TGTGCCAGTAGTATCCCGGAGATCAACTATGGCTACACCTTC. This translates into CASSIPEINYGYTF. The chain joins TRBV19 to TRBJ1-2; D is unresolved. The V and J ends lost 3 bases and 2 bases respectively, with 10 bases between them. The CDR3 loop spans 14 amino acids. Germline values: CDR1 LNHDA, CDR2 SQIVND (reference sequence).

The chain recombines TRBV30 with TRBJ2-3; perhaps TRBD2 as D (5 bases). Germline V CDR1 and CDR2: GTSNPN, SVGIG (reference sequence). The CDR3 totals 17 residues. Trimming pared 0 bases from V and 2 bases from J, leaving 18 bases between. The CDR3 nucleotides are TGTGCCTGGAGTGTAGGTTTGGCTAGCTCCTACACAGATACGCAGTATTTT. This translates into CAWSVGLASSYTDTQYF. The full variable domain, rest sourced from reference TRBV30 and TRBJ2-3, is SQTIHQWPATLVQPVGSPLSLECTVEGTSNPNLYWYRQAAGRGLQLLFYSVGIGQISSEVPQNLSASRPQDRQFILSSKKLLLSDSGFYLCAWSVGLASSYTDTQYFGPGTRLTVL.

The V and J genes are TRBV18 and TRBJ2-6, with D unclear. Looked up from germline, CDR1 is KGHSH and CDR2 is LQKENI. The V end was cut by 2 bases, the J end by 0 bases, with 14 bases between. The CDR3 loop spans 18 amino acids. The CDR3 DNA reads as TGTGCCAGCTCACCAAGGAATTCAGGCCTCTCTGGGGCCAACGTCCTGACTTTC. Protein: CASSPRNSGLSGANVLTF.

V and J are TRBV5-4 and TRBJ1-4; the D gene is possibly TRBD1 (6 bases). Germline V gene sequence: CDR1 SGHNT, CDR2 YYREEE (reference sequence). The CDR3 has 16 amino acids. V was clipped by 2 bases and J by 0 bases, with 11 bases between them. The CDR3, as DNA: TGTGCCAGCAGCTTCGACAGGAGCGCAACTAATGAAAAACTGTTTTTT. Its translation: CASSFDRSATNEKLFF.

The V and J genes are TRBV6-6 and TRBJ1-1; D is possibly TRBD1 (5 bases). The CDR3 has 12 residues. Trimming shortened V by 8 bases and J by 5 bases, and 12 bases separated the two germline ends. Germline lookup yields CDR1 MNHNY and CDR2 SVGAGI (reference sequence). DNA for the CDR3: TGTGCCAGCGGTTCAGGGAAGACTGAAGCTTTCTTT. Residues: CASGSGKTEAFF.

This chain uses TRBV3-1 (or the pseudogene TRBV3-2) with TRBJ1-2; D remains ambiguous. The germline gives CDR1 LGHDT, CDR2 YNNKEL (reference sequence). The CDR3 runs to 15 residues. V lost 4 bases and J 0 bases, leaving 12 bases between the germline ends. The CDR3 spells CASSPTRRANYGYTF. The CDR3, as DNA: TGTGCCAGCAGCCCTACACGGAGAGCTAACTATGGCTACACCTTC.

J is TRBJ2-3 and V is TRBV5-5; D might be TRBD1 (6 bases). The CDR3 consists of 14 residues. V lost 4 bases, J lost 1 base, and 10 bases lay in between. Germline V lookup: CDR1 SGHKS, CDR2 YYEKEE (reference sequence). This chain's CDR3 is CASSPDSRTDTQYF. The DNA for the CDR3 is TGTGCCAGCAGCCCGGACAGCCGCACAGATACGCAGTATTTT.

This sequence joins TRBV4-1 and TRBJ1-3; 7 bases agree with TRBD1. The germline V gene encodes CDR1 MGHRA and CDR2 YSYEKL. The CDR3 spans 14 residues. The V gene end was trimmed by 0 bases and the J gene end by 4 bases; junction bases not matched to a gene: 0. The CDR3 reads CASSQETGGNTIYF. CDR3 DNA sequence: TGCGCCAGCAGCCAAGAGACAGGGGGAAACACCATATATTTT.

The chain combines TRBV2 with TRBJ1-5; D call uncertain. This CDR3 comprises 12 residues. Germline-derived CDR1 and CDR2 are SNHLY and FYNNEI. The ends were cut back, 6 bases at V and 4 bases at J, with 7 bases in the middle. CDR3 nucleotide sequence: TGTGCCAGCAGGGGCGGGAATCAGCCCCAGCATTTT. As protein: CASRGGNQPQHF.